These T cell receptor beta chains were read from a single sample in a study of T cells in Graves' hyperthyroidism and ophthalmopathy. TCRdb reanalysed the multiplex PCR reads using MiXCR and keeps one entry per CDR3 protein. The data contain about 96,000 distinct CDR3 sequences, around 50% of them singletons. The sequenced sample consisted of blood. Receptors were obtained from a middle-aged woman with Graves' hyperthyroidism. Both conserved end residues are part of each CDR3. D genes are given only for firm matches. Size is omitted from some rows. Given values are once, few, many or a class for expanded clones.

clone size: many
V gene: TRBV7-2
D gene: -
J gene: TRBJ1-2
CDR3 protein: CASSLEGRAGNYGYTF
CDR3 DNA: TGTGCCAGCAGCTTGGAGGGGAGGGCTGGAAACTATGGCTACACCTTC

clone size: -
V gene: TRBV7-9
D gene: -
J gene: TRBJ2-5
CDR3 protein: CASSLGDTVAQYF
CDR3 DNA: TGTGCCAGCAGCTTAGGGGACACCGTGGCGCAGTACTTC

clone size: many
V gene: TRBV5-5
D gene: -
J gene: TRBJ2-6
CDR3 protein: CASSFGPSGANVLTF
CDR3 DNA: TGTGCCAGCAGCTTCGGACCCTCTGGGGCCAACGTCCTGACTTTC

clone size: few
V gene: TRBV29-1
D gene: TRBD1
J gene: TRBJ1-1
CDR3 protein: CSVSGTGGGNTEAFF
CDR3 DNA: TGCAGCGTGTCCGGGACAGGGGGCGGGAACACTGAAGCTTTCTTT

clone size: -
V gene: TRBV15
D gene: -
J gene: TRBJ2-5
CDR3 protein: CATSRDNGATQETQYF
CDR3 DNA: TGTGCCACCAGCAGAGATAACGGGGCAACCCAAGAGACCCAGTACTTC

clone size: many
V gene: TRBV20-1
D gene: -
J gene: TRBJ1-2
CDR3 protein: CSANSRTSYGYTF
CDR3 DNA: TGCAGTGCTAACAGCCGGACTAGCTATGGCTACACCTTC

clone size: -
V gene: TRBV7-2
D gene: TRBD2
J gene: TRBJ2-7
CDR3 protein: CANSSGGDPRSYEQYF
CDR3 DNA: TGTGCCAACAGCTCGGGGGGTGACCCCAGGTCCTACGAGCAGTACTTC

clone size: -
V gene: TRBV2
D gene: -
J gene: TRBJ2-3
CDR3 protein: CASSDIGANTDTQYF
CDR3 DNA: TGTGCCAGCAGTGATATAGGGGCGAACACAGATACGCAGTATTTT

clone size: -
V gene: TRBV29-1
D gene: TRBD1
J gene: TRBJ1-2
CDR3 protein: CSVGTGAYGYTF
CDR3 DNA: TGCAGCGTTGGGACAGGAGCCTATGGCTACACCTTC

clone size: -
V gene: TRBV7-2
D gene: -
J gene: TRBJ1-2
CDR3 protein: CASSLASADYGYTF
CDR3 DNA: TGTGCCAGCAGCTTAGCGTCGGCAGACTATGGCTACACCTTC

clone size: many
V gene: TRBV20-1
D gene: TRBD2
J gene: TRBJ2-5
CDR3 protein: CSATSGLGGETQYF
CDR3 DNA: TGCAGTGCTACTAGCGGTCTGGGCGGGGAGACCCAGTACTTC

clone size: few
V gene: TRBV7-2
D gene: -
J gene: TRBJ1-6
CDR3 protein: CASSLRSPHF
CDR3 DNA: TGTGCCAGCAGCTTAAGATCCCCCCACTTT

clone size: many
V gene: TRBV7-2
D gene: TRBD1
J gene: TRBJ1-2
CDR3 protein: CASSRSSQGAYGYTF
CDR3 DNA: TGTGCCAGCAGCCGTTCTTCCCAGGGGGCGTATGGCTACACCTTC

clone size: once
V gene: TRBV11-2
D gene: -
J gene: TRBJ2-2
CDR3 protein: CASHGSTGELFF
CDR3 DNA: TGTGCCAGCCACGGCAGCACCGGGGAGCTGTTTTTT

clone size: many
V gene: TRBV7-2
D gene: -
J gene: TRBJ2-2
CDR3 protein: CASSERRTGELFF
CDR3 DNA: TGTGCCAGCAGCGAGCGAAGGACCGGGGAGCTGTTTTTT

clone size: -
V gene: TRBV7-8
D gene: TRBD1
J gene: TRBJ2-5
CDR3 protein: CASSPGGLGKETQYF
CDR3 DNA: TGTGCCAGCAGCCCAGGGGGCCTTGGCAAGGAGACCCAGTACTTC

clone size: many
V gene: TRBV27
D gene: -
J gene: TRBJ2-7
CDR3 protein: CASSLFWGSHEQYF
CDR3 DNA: TGTGCCAGCAGTTTATTTTGGGGTTCGCACGAGCAGTACTTC

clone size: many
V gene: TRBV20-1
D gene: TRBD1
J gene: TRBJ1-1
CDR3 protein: CSATFRTGKRWTEAFF
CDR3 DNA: TGCAGTGCCACCTTTCGGACAGGGAAAAGGTGGACTGAAGCTTTCTTT

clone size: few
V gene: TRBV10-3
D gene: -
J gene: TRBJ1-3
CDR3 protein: CAISESGDYGYTIYF
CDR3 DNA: TGTGCCATCAGTGAGTCGGGGGACTATGGCTACACCATATATTTT

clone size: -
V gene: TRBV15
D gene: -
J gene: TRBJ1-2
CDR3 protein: CATSRDQGVNGYTF
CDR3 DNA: TGTGCCACCAGCAGGGACCAGGGAGTCAATGGCTACACCTTC

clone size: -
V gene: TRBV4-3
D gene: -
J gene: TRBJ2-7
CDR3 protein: CASSQGGTRGEQYF
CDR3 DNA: TGCGCCAGCAGCCAAGGCGGTACCCGCGGCGAGCAGTACTTC

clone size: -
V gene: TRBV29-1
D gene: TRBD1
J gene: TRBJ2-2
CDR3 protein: CSVQGVVGELFF
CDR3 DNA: TGCAGCGTACAGGGGGTGGTCGGGGAGCTGTTTTTT

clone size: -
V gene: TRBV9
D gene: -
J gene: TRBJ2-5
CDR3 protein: CASSVGTQAEETQYF
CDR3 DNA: TGTGCCAGCAGCGTTGGGACGCAGGCAGAAGAGACCCAGTACTTC

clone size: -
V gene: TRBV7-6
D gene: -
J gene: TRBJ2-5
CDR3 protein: CASSVEAQYF
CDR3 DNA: TGTGCCAGCAGCGTAGAGGCCCAGTACTTC

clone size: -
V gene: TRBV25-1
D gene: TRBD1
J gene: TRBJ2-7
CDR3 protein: CASSVTGGAGGEQYF
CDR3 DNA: TGTGCCAGCAGTGTGACAGGGGGCGCGGGTGGCGAGCAGTACTTC

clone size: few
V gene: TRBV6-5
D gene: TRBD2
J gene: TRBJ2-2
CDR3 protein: CASSYGTRDTGELFF
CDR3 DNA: TGTGCCAGCAGTTACGGGACTAGGGACACCGGGGAGCTGTTTTTT

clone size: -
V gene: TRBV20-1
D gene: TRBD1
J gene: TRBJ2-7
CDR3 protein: CSARTGDHEQYF
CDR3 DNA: TGCAGTGCTAGGACAGGGGATCACGAGCAGTACTTC

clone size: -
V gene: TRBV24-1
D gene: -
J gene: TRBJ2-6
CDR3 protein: CATSDPIRRGTSGANVLTF
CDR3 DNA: TGTGCCACCAGTGACCCAATTAGGAGGGGAACCTCTGGGGCCAACGTCCTGACTTTC

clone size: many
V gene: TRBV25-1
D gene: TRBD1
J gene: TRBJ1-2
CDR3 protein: CASSVQGSYGYTF
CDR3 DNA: TGTGCCAGCAGTGTACAGGGGAGCTATGGCTACACCTTC

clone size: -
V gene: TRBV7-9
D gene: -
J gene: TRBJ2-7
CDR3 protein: CASSLAGHILYEQYF
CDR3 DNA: TGTGCCAGCAGCTTAGCAGGGCATATCTTGTACGAGCAGTACTTC

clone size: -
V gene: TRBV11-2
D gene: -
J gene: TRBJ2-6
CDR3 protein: CASSSGRGTSGANVLTF
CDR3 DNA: TGTGCCAGCAGCTCAGGTAGGGGAACCTCTGGGGCCAACGTCCTGACTTTC

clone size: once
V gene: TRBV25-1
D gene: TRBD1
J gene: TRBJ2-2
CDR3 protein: CASSAPGQGGELFF
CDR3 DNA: TGTGCCAGCAGTGCGCCGGGACAGGGCGGGGAGCTGTTTTTT

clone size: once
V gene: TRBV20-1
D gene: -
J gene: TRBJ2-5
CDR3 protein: CSAHGRVETQYF
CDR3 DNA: TGCAGTGCTCATGGGCGGGTAGAGACCCAGTACTTC

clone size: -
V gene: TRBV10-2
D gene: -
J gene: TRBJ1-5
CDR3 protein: CASSLGGPVQPQHF
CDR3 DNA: TGTGCCAGCAGTCTAGGGGGACCGGTTCAGCCCCAGCATTTT

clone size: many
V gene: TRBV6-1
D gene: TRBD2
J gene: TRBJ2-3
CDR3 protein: CATTTSGSTDTQYF
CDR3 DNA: TGTGCCACCACGACTAGCGGTAGCACAGATACGCAGTATTTT

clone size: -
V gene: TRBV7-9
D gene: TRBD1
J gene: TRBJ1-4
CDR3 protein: CAWSETGAREKLFF
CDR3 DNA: TGTGCCTGGAGTGAGACAGGGGCTCGAGAAAAACTGTTTTTT